Below are 17 T cell receptor beta chains sequenced from a single sample in a study of cytomegalovirus exposure and HLA in healthy donors. The data were produced by immunoSEQ multiplex PCR, yet TCRdb's version contains in-frame clones alone and is incomplete. The sample contains over 200,000 clones, around 86% of which appear only once. Source material: PBMCs. These receptors originate from a woman aged 18-29 years in good health and CMV-seropositive.

The chain couples TRBV27 to TRBJ2-7, with D maybe TRBD2 (5 bases). Trimming cost V 0 bases and J 3 bases, with 9 bases left between them. CDR1 and CDR2 (germline): MNHEY, SMNVEV (reference sequence). The CDR3 runs to 14 residues. The CDR3 sequence is CASSLSGVHYEQYF. The DNA for the CDR3 is TGTGCCAGCAGTTTATCCGGGGTACACTACGAGCAGTACTTC.

This clone occurred once. The rearrangement uses TRBV7-9 and TRBJ2-2, with D possibly being TRBD1 (5 bases). The germline gives CDR1 SEHNR, CDR2 FQNEAQ (reference sequence). The CDR3 is made up of 13 amino acids. V was shortened by 6 bases and J by 6 bases, with 11 bases between the two germline ends. As DNA, the CDR3 is TGTGCCAGCAGGTCGTTAGGGGCCGGGGAGCTGTTTTTT. It encodes CASRSLGAGELFF.

V is TRBV19 and J is TRBJ2-7; possible D gene TRBD1, 6 bases. Germline CDR1 is LNHDA and CDR2 is SQIVND (reference sequence). V lost 10 bases and J lost 5, with 18 bases in between. The CDR3 covers 13 residues. CDR3 nucleotides: TGTGCCACCGTTCACAGGGAAACCCACGAGCAGTACTTC. Its protein product is CATVHRETHEQYF. The full variable domain, in which reference TRBV19 and TRBJ2-7 provide the parts outside the CDR3, is DGGITQSPKYLFRKEGQNVTLSCEQNLNHDAMYWYRQDPGQGLRLIYYSQIVNDFQKGDIAEGYSVSREKKESFPLTVTSAQKNPTAFYLCATVHRETHEQYFGPGTRLTVT.

This clone was seen only once. The rearrangement joins TRBV28 to TRBJ2-1; 7 bases are shared with TRBD1. Per germline, CDR1 MDHEN and CDR2 SYDVKM. J was trimmed by 5 bases and V by 4 bases; bases with no gene match: 8. CDR3 length equals 15 residues. The CDR3 DNA reads as TGTGCCAGCAGTTCGGGACAGACGAAGAACAATGAGCAGTTCTTC. Translated: CASSSGQTKNNEQFF.

This clone appeared a single time. The chain's CDR3 is CASSTGTVSTDTQYF. The CDR3 DNA is TGTGCCAGCAGCACCGGGACAGTAAGCACAGATACGCAGTATTTT. V usage is TRBV9 and J usage is TRBJ2-3; TRBD1 matches 7 bases. The CDR3 runs to 15 residues. Trimming removed 4 bases from V and 0 bases from J; junction bases left unmatched: 5. CDR1 is SGDLS and CDR2 is YYNGEE in the germline V gene.

The V call is TRBV15, the J call TRBJ1-4; 8 nucleotides match TRBD1. Trimming cost V 3 bases and J 6 bases; bases outside gene matches: 9. CDR3 length: 16 amino acids. The germline gives CDR1 LNHNV, CDR2 YYDKDF (reference sequence). In DNA, the CDR3 is TGTGCCACCAGCAGGGCGAAAGGGACAGGTCATGAAAAACTGTTTTTT. Translated, it gives CATSRAKGTGHEKLFF.

The rearrangement joins TRBV28 to TRBJ2-5, with 7 bases identical to TRBD1. CDR1 is MDHEN, CDR2 SYDVKM, per germline. This CDR3 spans 15 amino acids. V was pared by 3 bases and J by 6 bases, with 10 bases of the junction left unmatched. This CDR3 is CASSFEGARKQTQYF. The DNA of the CDR3 is TGTGCCAGCAGTTTTGAGGGGGCGAGGAAGCAGACCCAGTACTTC.

This CDR3 reads CATSPWTSGSFYEQYF. CDR3 bases: TGTGCCACCAGCCCGTGGACTAGCGGGAGTTTTTACGAGCAGTACTTC. This chain uses TRBV15 with TRBJ2-7; 13 bases line up with TRBD2. Germline CDR1 LNHNV, CDR2 YYDKDF (reference sequence). The CDR3 is made up of 16 amino acids. The V segment lost 5 bases and the J segment 4 bases; nucleotides outside the gene matches: 8. The variable domain in full, with the rest retrieved from reference TRBV15 and TRBJ2-7, is DAMVIQNPRYQVTQFGKPVTLSCSQTLNHNVMYWYQQKSSQAPKLLFHYYDKDFNNEADTPDNFQSRRPNTSFCFLDIRSPGLGDTAMYLCATSPWTSGSFYEQYFGPGTRLTVT.

CDR3 DNA: TGTGCCAGCTCGCCGGGACAGTACATTGTTGGAGCTTTCTTT. It specifies CASSPGQYIVGAFF. The gene calls are TRBV6-1 and TRBJ1-1; 7 bases map to TRBD1. This CDR3 contains 14 residues. Germline CDR1 MNHNS, CDR2 SASEGT. J gave up 10 bases and V 8 bases, and 16 bases lay outside the gene matches.

J is TRBJ2-3 and V is TRBV5-5, with unresolved D. The germline V and J ends were trimmed by 0 bases and 4 bases, with 12 bases remaining between them. CDR1 and CDR2 (germline): SGHKS, YYEKEE (reference sequence). The CDR3 is 15 residues long. CDR3 sequence (DNA): TGTGCCAGCAGCTTGGGGTCCAGGTTCCCAGATACGCAGTATTTT. This codes for CASSLGSRFPDTQYF.

The V gene is TRBV2, the J gene TRBJ2-2; D ambiguous. This CDR3 is 13 amino acids long. Per germline, CDR1 SNHLY and CDR2 FYNNEI. Trimming removed 4 bases from V and 3 bases from J, with 6 bases in between. CDR3 sequence (DNA): TGTGCCAGCAGTGCCGCAGACACCGGGGAGCTGTTTTTT. Translated, it gives CASSAADTGELFF.

This chain links TRBV27 with TRBJ1-2; D perhaps matches TRBD1 (6 bases). This CDR3 region has 15 residues. Between the trimmed V and J ends, which lost 0 bases and 6 bases, there was a span of 14 bases. Germline V CDR1 and CDR2: MNHEY, SMNVEV (reference sequence). CDR3 nucleotides: TGTGCCAGCAGTTTATCGAGTTGGGGGGGCCATGGCTACACCTTC. It specifies CASSLSSWGGHGYTF.

Details on this clone: This specimen includes other DNA sequences encoding the same CDR3. The rearrangement joins TRBV10-3 to TRBJ1-3; the match to TRBD1 covers 10 bases. The CDR3 length is 13 residues. Germline V gives CDR1 ENHRY, CDR2 SYGVKD. V was clipped by 8 bases and J by 2 bases; unmatched bases: 0. In DNA, the CDR3 is TGTGCCATCGGGACAGGGGCTGGAAACACCATATATTTT. This translates into CAIGTGAGNTIYF.

This clone was seen a few times. The chain couples TRBV28 to TRBJ1-2; TRBD1 matches 9 bases. V shed 1 base, J shed 8 bases, and the junction held 8 bases outside the gene matches. The CDR3 is 15 amino acids. Germline V gene lookup returns CDR1 MDHEN and CDR2 SYDVKM. The CDR3 nucleotides read TGTGCCAGCAGTTTATCGGACAGGGGAGCTAGGGGCTACACCTTC. This gives the protein CASSLSDRGARGYTF.

V and J are TRBV5-8 and TRBJ1-2, with 7 nucleotides matching TRBD1. CDR3 length: 15 residues. Trimming cost V 4 bases and J 4 bases; bases outside gene matches: 10. Germline CDR1 reads SGHTS; CDR2 reads YDEGEE. For the CDR3, the DNA is TGTGCCAGCAGCCGACAGGGACCCACGGGCTATGGCTACACCTTC. Amino acids: CASSRQGPTGYGYTF.

The chain links TRBV7-8 to TRBJ2-1; tentative D call: TRBD2 (6 bases). Germline V gene data show CDR1 as SGHVS and CDR2 as FQNEAQ. With 4 bases removed from V and 6 bases from J, the gap between germline ends came to 16 bases. The CDR3 covers 15 residues. The CDR3 DNA reads as TGTGCCAGCAGCTCTAGGACTACCCTCCGCAATGAGCAGTTCTTC. Its protein product is CASSSRTTLRNEQFF.

This chain connects TRBV9 to TRBJ2-1; 8 bases are a match to TRBD1. The CDR3 loop spans 14 amino acids. Germline CDR1 reads SGDLS; CDR2 reads YYNGEE. Trimming cost V 3 bases and J 5 bases; bases outside gene matches: 4. The CDR3 reads CASSGGRGHNEQFF. The DNA for the CDR3 is TGTGCCAGCAGCGGGGGCAGGGGGCACAATGAGCAGTTCTTC.